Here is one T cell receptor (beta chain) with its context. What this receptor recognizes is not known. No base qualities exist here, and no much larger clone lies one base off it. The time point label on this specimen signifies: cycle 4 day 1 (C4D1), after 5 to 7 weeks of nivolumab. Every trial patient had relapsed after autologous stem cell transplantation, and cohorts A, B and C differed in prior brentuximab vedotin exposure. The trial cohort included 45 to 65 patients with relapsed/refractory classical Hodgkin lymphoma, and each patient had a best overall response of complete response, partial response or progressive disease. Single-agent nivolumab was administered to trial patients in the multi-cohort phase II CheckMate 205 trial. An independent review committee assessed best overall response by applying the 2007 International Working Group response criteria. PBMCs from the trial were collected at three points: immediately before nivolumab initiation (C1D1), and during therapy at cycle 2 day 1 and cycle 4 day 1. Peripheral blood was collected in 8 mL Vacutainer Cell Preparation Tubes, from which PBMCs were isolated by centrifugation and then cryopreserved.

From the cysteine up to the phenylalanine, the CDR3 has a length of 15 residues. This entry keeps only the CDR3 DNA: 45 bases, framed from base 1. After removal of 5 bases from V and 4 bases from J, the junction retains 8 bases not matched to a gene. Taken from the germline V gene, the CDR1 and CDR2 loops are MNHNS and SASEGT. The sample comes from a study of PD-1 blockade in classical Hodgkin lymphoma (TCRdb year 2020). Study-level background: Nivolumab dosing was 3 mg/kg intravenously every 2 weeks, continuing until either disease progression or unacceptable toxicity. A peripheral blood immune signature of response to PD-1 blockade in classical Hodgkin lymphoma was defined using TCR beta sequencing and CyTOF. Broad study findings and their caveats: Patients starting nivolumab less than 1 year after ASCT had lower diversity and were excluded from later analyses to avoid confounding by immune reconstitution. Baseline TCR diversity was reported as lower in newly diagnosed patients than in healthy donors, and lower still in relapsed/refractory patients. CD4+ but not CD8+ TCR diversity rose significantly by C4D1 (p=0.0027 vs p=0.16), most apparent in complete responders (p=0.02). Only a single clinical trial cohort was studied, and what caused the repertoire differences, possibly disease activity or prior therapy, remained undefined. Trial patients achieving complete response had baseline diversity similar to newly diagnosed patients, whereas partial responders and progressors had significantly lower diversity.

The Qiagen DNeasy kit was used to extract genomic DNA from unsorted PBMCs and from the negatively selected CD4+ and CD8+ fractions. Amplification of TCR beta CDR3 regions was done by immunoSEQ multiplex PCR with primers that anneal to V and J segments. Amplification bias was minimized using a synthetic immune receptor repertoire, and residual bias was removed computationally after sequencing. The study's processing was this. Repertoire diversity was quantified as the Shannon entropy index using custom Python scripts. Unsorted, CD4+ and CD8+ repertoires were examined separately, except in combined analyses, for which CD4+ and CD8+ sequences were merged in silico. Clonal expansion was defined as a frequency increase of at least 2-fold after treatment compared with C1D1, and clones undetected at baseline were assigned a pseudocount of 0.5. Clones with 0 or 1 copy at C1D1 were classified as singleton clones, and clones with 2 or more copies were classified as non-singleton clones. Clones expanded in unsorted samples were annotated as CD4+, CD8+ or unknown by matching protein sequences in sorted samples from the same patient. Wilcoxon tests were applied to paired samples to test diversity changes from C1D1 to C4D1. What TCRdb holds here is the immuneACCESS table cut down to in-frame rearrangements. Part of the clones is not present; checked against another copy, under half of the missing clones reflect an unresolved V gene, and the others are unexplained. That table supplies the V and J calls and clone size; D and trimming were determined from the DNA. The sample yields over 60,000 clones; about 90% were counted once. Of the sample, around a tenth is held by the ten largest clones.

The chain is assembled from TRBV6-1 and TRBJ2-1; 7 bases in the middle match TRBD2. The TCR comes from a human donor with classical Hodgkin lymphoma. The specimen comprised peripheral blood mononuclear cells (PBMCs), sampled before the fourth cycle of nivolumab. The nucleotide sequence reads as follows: TGTGCCAGCAGTCCGCGGGGGACCCCATACAATGAGCAGTTCTTC. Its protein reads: CASSPRGTPYNEQFF.